These 9 T cell receptor beta chains were all obtained from the same sample, sequenced in a study of cytomegalovirus exposure and HLA in healthy donors. Vbeta (60) and Jbeta (13) primers were used in the PCR. TCRdb's table, derived via immunoSEQ multiplex PCR, lists solely in-frame clones and lacks some. Among roughly 150,000 clones, around 79% were seen once, and the ten largest hold approximately 0.66%. The sequencing input was PBMCs. Source of these receptors: a male donor in good health and CMV-seronegative.

The sample holds a few counts of this clone. The V gene is TRBV5-6, the J gene TRBJ2-3; a weak D match, TRBD2 (6 bases). This CDR3 is built from 14 residues. V was pared by 3 bases and J by 6 bases, with 14 bases between. CDR1 SGHDT and CDR2 YYEEEE come from the germline V gene. The CDR3 loop reads CASSWGLTSDTQYF. The DNA of the CDR3 is TGTGCCAGCAGCTGGGGACTGACTTCCGATACGCAGTATTTT.

The chain recombines TRBV7-2 with TRBJ1-5, with 10 positions matching TRBD1. V shed 1 base and J 0 bases; nucleotides not matched to a gene: 6. This CDR3 contains 18 residues. Germline V gene data show CDR1 as SGHTA and CDR2 as FQGNSA. The CDR3 spells CASSLGDRGRNSNQPQHF. The CDR3 DNA sequence: TGTGCCAGCAGCTTAGGGGACAGGGGTAGAAATAGCAATCAGCCCCAGCATTTT.

The rearrangement uses TRBV27 and TRBJ1-2; a possible D gene is TRBD1 (5 bases). Germline-derived CDR1 and CDR2 are MNHEY and SMNVEV (reference sequence). The V gene lost 5 bases and the J gene lost 2 bases, with 18 bases spanning the gap. This CDR3 has 16 residues. The CDR3 nucleotides read TGTGCCAGCAGTCCGACCCTCGGGCGGGGGAACTATGGCTACACCTTC. Residues: CASSPTLGRGNYGYTF.

The chain joins TRBV27 to TRBJ2-6, with D uncertain. The CDR3 runs 16 residues. Germline-derived CDR1 and CDR2 are MNHEY and SMNVEV (reference sequence). The ends were cut back, 5 bases at V and 0 bases at J, with 11 bases in the middle. For the CDR3, the DNA is TGTGCCAGCAGTCCCTACCACGGCTCTGGGGCCAACGTCCTGACTTTC. Its protein is CASSPYHGSGANVLTF. The whole variable domain, remainder taken from reference TRBV27 and TRBJ2-6, is EAQVTQNPRYLITVTGKKLTVTCSQNMNHEYMSWYRQDPGLGLRQIYYSMNVEVTDKGDVPEGYKVSRKEKRNFPLILESPSPNQTSLYFCASSPYHGSGANVLTFGAGSRLTVL.

The chain has TRBV5-1 and TRBJ2-3, with 11 nucleotides matching TRBD2. V shed 3 bases and J 1 base; nucleotides not matched to a gene: 4. The length of the CDR3 is 16 residues. The V gene's germline CDR1 is SGHRS and CDR2 YFSETQ. The CDR3 reads CASSSDSGRGTDTQYF. The DNA of the CDR3 is TGCGCCAGCAGCTCGGATAGCGGGAGGGGCACAGATACGCAGTATTTT.

This chain joins TRBV7-3 and TRBJ1-1; D not resolved. Germline CDR1 SGHTA, CDR2 FQGTGA. The CDR3 sequence is 15 residues long. V was pared by 7 bases and J by 0 bases, with 15 bases between. CDR3 in DNA: TGTGCCAGCAAGTGGAGCCCCCTCATGAACACTGAAGCTTTCTTT. It encodes CASKWSPLMNTEAFF.

This chain joins TRBV6-1 and TRBJ1-1, with a tentative D call TRBD1 (5 bases). This CDR3 contains 14 residues. Germline CDR1 and CDR2: MNHNS and SASEGT. Here the CDR3 reads CVSGRTTMNTEAFF. DNA for the CDR3: TGTGTTAGCGGGCGGACAACCATGAACACTGAAGCTTTCTTT.

The chain employs TRBV19 and TRBJ1-5; tentative D call: TRBD1 (6 bases). Trimming removed 4 bases from V and 3 bases from J, with 13 bases in between. Germline V gene sequence: CDR1 LNHDA, CDR2 SQIVND (reference sequence). The CDR3 has 15 residues. The CDR3 here is CASSTIRGSNQPQHF. Here the CDR3 DNA reads TGTGCCAGTAGTACGATCAGGGGATCCAATCAGCCCCAGCATTTT.

The chain links TRBV5-1 to TRBJ1-2; 9 positions agree with TRBD1. In germline, CDR1 is SGHRS, CDR2 YFSETQ. The CDR3 extends over 13 amino acids. V was pared by 0 bases and J by 10 bases, with 4 bases of the junction left unmatched. This CDR3 reads CASSLVGQGDYTF. The DNA of the CDR3 is TGCGCCAGCAGCTTGGTGGGACAGGGAGACTACACCTTC.